The T cell receptor (beta chain) described here comes from a study of shared clonotypes between healthy human individuals. Study-level points and caveats: Investigators collected only blood, and repertoires in tissues likely differ. Several donors shared around 5.2% of their naive CD4 clonotypes.

Division of CD4+ cells produced a CD45RA+ naive subset and a CD45RA-negative memory subset. A remark on this clone: Its specificity is unknown.

In the study's own analysis: For the immunoSEQ data, sequences were junction-only without quality scores, so filtering differed. Sequencing was performed with immunoSEQ multiplex PCR; in TCRdb, only in-frame clones are kept and a portion is missing. V and J calls plus clone size are reproduced from that table; the DNA served to infer D and trimming. Here the sample spans fewer than 2.5 million clones, 90% to 95% being singletons. CDR1 and CDR2 from the germline V gene are SEHNR and FQNEAQ (reference sequence). The V gene lost 6 bases and the J gene lost 1 base, with 9 bases spanning the gap. The CDR3 extends over 14 amino acids.

This sequence originates from a man aged 18 to 29 in good health. Some clones in this sample may be carry-over from other donors' samples. The source material was naive CD4+ T cells from PBMCs. The subset is: CD45RA+ positively selected. The chain combines TRBV7-9 with TRBJ1-4; no clear D gene. The chain's CDR3 is CASRPRVTNEKLFF. The DNA of the CDR3 is TGTGCCAGCAGACCGAGGGTAACTAATGAAAAACTGTTTTTT.